This T cell receptor beta chain was found in a study of cytomegalovirus exposure and HLA in healthy donors. Germline loops: CDR1 SGHNT, CDR2 YENEEA. With V trimmed by 8 bases and J by 1 base, 1 base remained unmatched. This CDR3 spans 12 amino acids. About this clone: No antigen is known for it.

PCR involved 60 Vbeta and 13 Jbeta primers. TCRdb's table, derived via immunoSEQ multiplex PCR, lists solely in-frame clones and lacks some. The sample holds under 200,000 clones; around 82% are singletons and the top ten take approximately 5.1%. General study findings and limits: The authors later linked a missense DCLRE1C variant to TCR beta V- and J-gene trimming.

The TCR was taken from a middle-aged man in good health and CMV-seronegative. Sequencing used PBMCs. The V gene is TRBV11-3, the J gene TRBJ1-1, with TRBD1 matching 7 bases. CDR3 loop: CASQGGNTEAFF. The DNA for the CDR3 is TGTGCCAGCCAGGGGGGGAACACTGAAGCTTTCTTT.